These 7 T cell receptor beta chains were sequenced from one sample in a study of beta chain features in type 1 diabetes. Study conclusions and caveats: All four CD4+ subsets from Type 1 diabetes patients carried moderately but significantly shorter TCRB CDR3s.

The entirety of the isolated RNA underwent reverse transcription, so expressed TCRB transcripts were sequenced. The assay was immunoSEQ multiplex PCR, and TCRdb's table has in-frame clones only and misses some. The top ten clones hold roughly 0.11% of a sample with over 600,000 clones, under 15% of them seen once. No antigen is known for these receptors. The source material was naive CD4+ T cells from blood. The source is a man younger than 45 with type 1 diabetes.

This chain joins TRBV7-9 and TRBJ1-6; D is unresolved. From germline, CDR1 is SEHNR and CDR2 FQNEAQ (reference sequence). V shed 4 bases and J shed 7 bases, with 17 bases lying between them. This CDR3 comprises 16 residues. The DNA of the CDR3 is TGTGCCAGCAGCTCCCACCCAGGTGGGATGAATTCACCCCTCCACTTT. Translated, it gives CASSSHPGGMNSPLHF.

In this sample, this clone turned up a few times. J is TRBJ1-5 and V is TRBV7-9, with a possible D match to TRBD1 (5 bases). The CDR3 is made up of 12 amino acids. V lost 3 bases and J 7 bases, leaving 7 bases between the germline ends. Germline values: CDR1 SEHNR, CDR2 FQNEAQ (reference sequence). The CDR3 region is CASSLTEQPQHF. The CDR3 bases are TGTGCCAGCAGCTTGACAGAACAGCCCCAGCATTTT.

Only a few counts were recorded for this clone. The chain uses TRBV5-1 and TRBJ2-5, with 11 positions matching TRBD2. Looked up from germline, CDR1 is SGHRS and CDR2 is YFSETQ. After removal of 2 bases from V and 1 base from J, the junction contained 4 bases not matched to a gene. This CDR3 has 16 amino acids. The CDR3: CASSLGSGGAQETQYF. For the CDR3, the DNA is TGCGCCAGCAGCTTAGGTAGCGGGGGGGCCCAAGAGACCCAGTACTTC.

Regarding this clone: At the DNA level, this CDR3 is encoded by other sequences in the same sample as well. V gene TRBV5-1 combines with J gene TRBJ1-5; no firm D call. With 2 bases removed from V and 1 base from J, the gap between germline ends came to 7 bases. Per germline, CDR1 SGHRS and CDR2 YFSETQ. The CDR3 has 14 amino acids. In DNA form, the CDR3 reads TGCGCCAGCAGCTTAGGGCAGAGCAATCAGCCCCAGCATTTT. This gives the protein CASSLGQSNQPQHF.

This clone was observed a few times. This chain connects TRBV7-2 to TRBJ2-7; D ambiguous. This CDR3 contains 14 residues. The germline gives CDR1 SGHTA, CDR2 FQGNSA. Trimming removed 1 base at V and 2 bases at J, with 9 bases between. In nucleotides, the CDR3 is TGTGCCAGCAGCTTAGGTCATATTCCCTACGAGCAGTACTTC. Translated: CASSLGHIPYEQYF.

This clone was recorded a few times. The chain carries TRBV19 and TRBJ2-3; a possible D gene is TRBD2 (6 bases). Trimming took 4 bases from V and 2 from J, leaving 22 bases between them. The CDR3 totals 18 residues. Germline V gives CDR1 LNHDA, CDR2 SQIVND (reference sequence). The CDR3 spells CASSTTGQAGGYTDTQYF. DNA for the CDR3: TGTGCCAGTAGTACCACCGGGCAGGCTGGGGGGTACACAGATACGCAGTATTTT. Variable domain in full (rest from reference TRBV19 and TRBJ2-3): DGGITQSPKYLFRKEGQNVTLSCEQNLNHDAMYWYRQDPGQGLRLIYYSQIVNDFQKGDIAEGYSVSREKKESFPLTVTSAQKNPTAFYLCASSTTGQAGGYTDTQYFGPGTRLTVL.

This clone was seen more than once but under ten times. V usage is TRBV9 and J usage is TRBJ2-7; D might be TRBD1 (6 bases). Germline assignment: CDR1 SGDLS and CDR2 YYNGEE. The CDR3 loop spans 14 amino acids. V was trimmed by 2 bases and J by 0 bases, leaving 9 bases between them. CDR3 sequence: CASSVTGNSYEQYF. For the CDR3, the DNA is TGTGCCAGCAGCGTTACAGGGAACTCCTACGAGCAGTACTTC. The variable domain in full, with the rest retrieved from reference TRBV9 and TRBJ2-7, is DSGVTQTPKHLITATGQRVTLRCSPRSGDLSVYWYQQSLDQGLQFLIQYYNGEERAKGNILERFSAQQFPDLHSELNLSSLELGDSALYFCASSVTGNSYEQYFGPGTRLTVT.